This T cell receptor (beta chain) comes out of a study of a mutant IDH1 vaccine in newly diagnosed glioma. Study in general: The study started vaccination 4-6 weeks after radiotherapy alone, or with temozolomide cycles. Treated patients had a mean age of approximately 40 years and an approximately 62% male, around 38% female split. Earlier care involved radiotherapy, temozolomide, or both, and the majority received both.

Looked up from germline, CDR1 is MNHEY and CDR2 is SVGAGI. V was pared by 4 bases and J by 4 bases, with 6 bases between. CDR3 length: 12 amino acids. Points on this clone: Its specificity is not known.

Time point in this sample: week 23, last vaccination. Every vaccination contained 300 ug of the mutant IDH1 20-mer peptide and was paired with topical imiquimod. Donor tumors were new WHO grade 3 or 4 IDH1-mutant, ATRX-lost astrocytomas. Sequencing used immunoSEQ multiplex PCR; TCRdb keeps in-frame clones, though not all of them. This sample has 75,000 to 80,000 clones, with 85% to 90% found just once. The receptor was derived from a woman in her forties or fifties with glioma. The gene calls are TRBV6-5 and TRBJ2-3, with D uncertain. The source was PBMCs, collected from a glioma patient whose treatment included an IDH1 peptide vaccine. CDR3 DNA sequence: TGTGCCAGCAGTTCGCAGTCAGATACGCAGTATTTT. This sequence encodes CASSSQSDTQYF.